This paragraph reports one TCR beta chain. Its antigen is as yet unknown. Use of 60 Vbeta and 13 Jbeta primers characterized the PCR. Measured with immunoSEQ multiplex PCR; TCRdb has only the in-frame clones, and not every one. The repertoire holds fewer than 200,000 clones, with roughly 80% as singletons. These data come from a study of cytomegalovirus exposure and HLA in healthy donors. Trimming at V came to 3 bases and at J to 6 bases, leaving 4 bases not matched to a gene. The germline CDR1 and CDR2 sequences are SEHNR and FQNEAQ (reference sequence). The CDR3 is 15 residues long. Study-wide findings and caveats: A prior analysis recorded that most TCR beta V segments were productive about 87% or about 30% of the time. The study listed roughly 160 cytomegalovirus-associated TCR beta chains. A later analysis reportedly found that, within productive TCRs, an Asian-associated ancestry cluster had fewer N-insertions than the mean observed across the roughly 610 donors.

This rearrangement joins TRBV7-9 to TRBJ2-1; TRBD1 matches 11 bases. The sample was PBMCs. The receptor's source is a woman aged 18-29 years in good health and CMV-seronegative. CDR3 in amino acids: CASSFPGTGGNEQFF. The CDR3 nucleotides read TGTGCCAGCAGCTTTCCCGGGACAGGGGGCAATGAGCAGTTCTTC.